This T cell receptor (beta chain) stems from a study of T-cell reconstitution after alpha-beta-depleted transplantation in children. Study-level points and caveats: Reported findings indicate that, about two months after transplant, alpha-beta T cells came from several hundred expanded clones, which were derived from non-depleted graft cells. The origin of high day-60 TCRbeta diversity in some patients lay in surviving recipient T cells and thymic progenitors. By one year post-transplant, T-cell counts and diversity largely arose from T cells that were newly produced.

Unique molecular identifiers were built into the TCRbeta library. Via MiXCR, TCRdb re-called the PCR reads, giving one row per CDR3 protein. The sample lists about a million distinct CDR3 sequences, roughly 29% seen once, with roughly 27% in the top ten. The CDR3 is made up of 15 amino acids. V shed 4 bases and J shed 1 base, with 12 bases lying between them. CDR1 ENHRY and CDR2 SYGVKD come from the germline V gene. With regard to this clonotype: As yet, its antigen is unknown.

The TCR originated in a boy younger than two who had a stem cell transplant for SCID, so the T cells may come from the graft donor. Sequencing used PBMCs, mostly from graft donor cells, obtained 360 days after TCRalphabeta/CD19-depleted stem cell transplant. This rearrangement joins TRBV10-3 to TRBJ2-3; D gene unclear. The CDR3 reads CAISAETVGTDTQYF. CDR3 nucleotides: TGTGCCATCAGTGCGGAGACGGTTGGCACAGATACGCAGTATTTT.